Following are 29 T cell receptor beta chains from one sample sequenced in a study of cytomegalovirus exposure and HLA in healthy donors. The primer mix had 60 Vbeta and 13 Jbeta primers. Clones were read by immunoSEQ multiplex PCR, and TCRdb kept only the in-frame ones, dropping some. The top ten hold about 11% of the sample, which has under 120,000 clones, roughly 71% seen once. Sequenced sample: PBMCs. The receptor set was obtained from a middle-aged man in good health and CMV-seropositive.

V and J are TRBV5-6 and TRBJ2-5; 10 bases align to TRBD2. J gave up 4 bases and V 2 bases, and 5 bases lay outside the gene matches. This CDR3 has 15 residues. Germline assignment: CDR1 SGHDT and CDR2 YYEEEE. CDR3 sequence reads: CASSFRTSGRETQYF. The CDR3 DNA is TGTGCCAGCAGCTTCAGGACTAGCGGTAGAGAGACCCAGTACTTC.

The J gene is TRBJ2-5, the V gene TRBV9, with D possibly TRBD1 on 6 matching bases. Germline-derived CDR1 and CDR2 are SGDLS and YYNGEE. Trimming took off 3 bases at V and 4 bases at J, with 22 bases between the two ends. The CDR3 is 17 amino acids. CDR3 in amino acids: CASSERTTGLGRETQYF. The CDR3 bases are TGTGCCAGCAGCGAGAGAACTACAGGGCTGGGAAGAGAGACCCAGTACTTC. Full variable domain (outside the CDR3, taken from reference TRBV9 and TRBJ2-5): DSGVTQTPKHLITATGQRVTLRCSPRSGDLSVYWYQQSLDQGLQFLIQYYNGEERAKGNILERFSAQQFPDLHSELNLSSLELGDSALYFCASSERTTGLGRETQYFGPGTRLLVL.

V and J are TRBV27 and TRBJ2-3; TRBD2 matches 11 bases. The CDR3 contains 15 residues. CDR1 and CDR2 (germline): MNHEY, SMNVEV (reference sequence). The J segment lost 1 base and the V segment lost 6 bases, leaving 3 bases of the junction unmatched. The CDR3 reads CASRLLAGGTDTQYF. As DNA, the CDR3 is TGTGCCAGCAGGTTACTAGCGGGAGGCACAGATACGCAGTATTTT.

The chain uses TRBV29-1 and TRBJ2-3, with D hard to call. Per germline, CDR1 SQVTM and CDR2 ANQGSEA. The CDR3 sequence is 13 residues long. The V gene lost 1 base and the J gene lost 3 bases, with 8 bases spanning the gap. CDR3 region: CSVEGRLTDTQYF. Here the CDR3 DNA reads TGCAGCGTTGAAGGCAGACTGACAGATACGCAGTATTTT.

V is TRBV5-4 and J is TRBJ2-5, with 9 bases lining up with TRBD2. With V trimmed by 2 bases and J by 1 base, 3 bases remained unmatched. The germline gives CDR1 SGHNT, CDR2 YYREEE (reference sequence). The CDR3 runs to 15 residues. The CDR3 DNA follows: TGTGCCAGCAGCTTTCGCGGGAGGGCCCAAGAGACCCAGTACTTC. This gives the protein CASSFRGRAQETQYF.

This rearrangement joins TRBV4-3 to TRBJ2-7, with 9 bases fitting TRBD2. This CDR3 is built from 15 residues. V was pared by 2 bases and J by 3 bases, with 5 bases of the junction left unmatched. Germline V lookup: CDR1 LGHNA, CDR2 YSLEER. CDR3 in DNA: TGCGCCAGCAGCCAATCCCAGCGGGAGGACTACGAGCAGTACTTC. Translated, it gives CASSQSQREDYEQYF.

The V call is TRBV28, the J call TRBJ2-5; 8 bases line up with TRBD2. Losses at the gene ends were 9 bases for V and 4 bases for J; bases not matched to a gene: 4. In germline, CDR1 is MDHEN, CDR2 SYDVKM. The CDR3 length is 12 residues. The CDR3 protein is CASSGTGETQYF. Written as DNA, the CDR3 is TGTGCCAGTAGCGGGACGGGAGAGACCCAGTACTTC.

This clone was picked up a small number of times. The CDR3, as DNA: TGTGCCAGCAGTTACGGGTCTAGCGGACACGGTGAGCAGTTCTTC. Translating gives CASSYGSSGHGEQFF. The chain is built from TRBV6-5 and TRBJ2-1, with 7 bases aligning to TRBD2. From germline, CDR1 is MNHEY and CDR2 SVGAGI. CDR3 size: 15 residues. With V trimmed by 2 bases and J by 9 bases, 10 bases remained unmatched.

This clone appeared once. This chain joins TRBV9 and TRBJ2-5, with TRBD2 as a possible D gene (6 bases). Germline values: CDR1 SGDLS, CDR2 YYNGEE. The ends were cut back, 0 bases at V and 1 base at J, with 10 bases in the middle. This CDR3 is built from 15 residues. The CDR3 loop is CASSVAGVPQETQYF. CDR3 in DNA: TGTGCCAGCAGCGTAGCGGGGGTCCCCCAAGAGACCCAGTACTTC. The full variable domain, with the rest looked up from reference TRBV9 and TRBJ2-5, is DSGVTQTPKHLITATGQRVTLRCSPRSGDLSVYWYQQSLDQGLQFLIQYYNGEERAKGNILERFSAQQFPDLHSELNLSSLELGDSALYFCASSVAGVPQETQYFGPGTRLLVL.

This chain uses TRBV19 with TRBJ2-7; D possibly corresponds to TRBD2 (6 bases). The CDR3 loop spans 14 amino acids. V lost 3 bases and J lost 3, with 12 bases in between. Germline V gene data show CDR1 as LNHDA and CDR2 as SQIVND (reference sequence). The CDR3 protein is CASSIVLTSYEQYF. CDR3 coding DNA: TGTGCCAGTAGTATCGTACTGACTAGCTACGAGCAGTACTTC.

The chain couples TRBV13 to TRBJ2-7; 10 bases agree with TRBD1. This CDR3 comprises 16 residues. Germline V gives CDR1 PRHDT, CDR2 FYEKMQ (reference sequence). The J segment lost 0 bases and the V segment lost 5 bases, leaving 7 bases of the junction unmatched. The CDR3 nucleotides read TGTGCCAGCAGCGGAGGGGGACAGGGGAGCTCCTACGAGCAGTACGTC. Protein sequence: CASSGGGQGSSYEQYV.

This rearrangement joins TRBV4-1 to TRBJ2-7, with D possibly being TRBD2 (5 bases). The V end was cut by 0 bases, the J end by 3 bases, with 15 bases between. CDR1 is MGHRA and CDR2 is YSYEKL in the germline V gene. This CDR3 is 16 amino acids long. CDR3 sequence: CASSQDFRAVGYEQYF. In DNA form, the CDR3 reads TGCGCCAGCAGCCAAGATTTCCGAGCGGTGGGCTACGAGCAGTACTTC.

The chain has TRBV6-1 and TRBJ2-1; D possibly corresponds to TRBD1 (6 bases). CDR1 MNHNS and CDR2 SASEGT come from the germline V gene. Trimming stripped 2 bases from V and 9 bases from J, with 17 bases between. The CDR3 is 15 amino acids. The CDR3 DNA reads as TGTGCCAGCAGTGAAAACAGGGCAGATTTTACTGAGCAGTTCTTC. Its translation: CASSENRADFTEQFF.

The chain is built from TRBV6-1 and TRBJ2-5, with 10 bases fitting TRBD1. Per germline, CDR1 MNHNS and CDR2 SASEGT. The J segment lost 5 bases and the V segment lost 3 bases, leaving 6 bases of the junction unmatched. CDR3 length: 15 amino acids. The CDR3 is CASSEVQGQGETQYF. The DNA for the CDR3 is TGTGCCAGCAGTGAGGTTCAGGGACAGGGGGAGACCCAGTACTTC.

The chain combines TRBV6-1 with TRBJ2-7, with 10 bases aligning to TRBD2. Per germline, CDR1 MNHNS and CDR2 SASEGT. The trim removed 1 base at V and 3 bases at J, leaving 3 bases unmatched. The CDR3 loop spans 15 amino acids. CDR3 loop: CASSEGLAGRYEQYV. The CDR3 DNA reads TGTGCCAGCAGTGAAGGACTAGCGGGCCGCTACGAGCAGTACGTC.

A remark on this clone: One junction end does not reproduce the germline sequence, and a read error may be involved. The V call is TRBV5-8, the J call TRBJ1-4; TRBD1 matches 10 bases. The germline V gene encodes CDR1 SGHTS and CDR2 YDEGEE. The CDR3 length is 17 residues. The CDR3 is CASSWGQGFITNEKLLF. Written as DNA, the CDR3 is TGTGCCAGCAGCTGGGGACAGGGGTTCATAACTAATGAAAAACTGCTTTTT.

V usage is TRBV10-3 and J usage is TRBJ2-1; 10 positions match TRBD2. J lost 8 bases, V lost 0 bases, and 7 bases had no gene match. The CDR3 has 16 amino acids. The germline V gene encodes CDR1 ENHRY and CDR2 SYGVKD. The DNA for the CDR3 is TGTGCCATCAGTGAGTCGAGGCTAGCGGGAGTCCATGAGCAGTTCTTC. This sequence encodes CAISESRLAGVHEQFF.

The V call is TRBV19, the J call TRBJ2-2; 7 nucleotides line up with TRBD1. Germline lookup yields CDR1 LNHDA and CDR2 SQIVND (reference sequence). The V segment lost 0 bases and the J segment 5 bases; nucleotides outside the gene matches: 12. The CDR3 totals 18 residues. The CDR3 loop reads CASSIDDGRTGKTGELFF. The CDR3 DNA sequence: TGTGCCAGTAGTATAGATGATGGAAGGACAGGAAAGACCGGGGAGCTGTTTTTT.

DNA for the CDR3: TGTGCCAGCATTAAGCGGGCCCTGGGGGGAGGGGAGCTGTTTTTT. Amino acids: CASIKRALGGGELFF. This sequence joins TRBV6-1 and TRBJ2-2; D possibly corresponds to TRBD2 (6 bases). Germline assignment: CDR1 MNHNS and CDR2 SASEGT. The V gene lost 7 bases and the J gene lost 8 bases, with 20 bases spanning the gap. The CDR3 has 15 amino acids.

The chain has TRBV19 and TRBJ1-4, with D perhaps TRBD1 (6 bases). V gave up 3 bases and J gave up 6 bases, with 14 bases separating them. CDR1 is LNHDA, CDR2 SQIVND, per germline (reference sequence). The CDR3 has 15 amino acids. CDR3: CASSIRQGKDEKLFF. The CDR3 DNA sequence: TGTGCCAGTAGTATCCGCCAGGGGAAGGATGAAAAACTGTTTTTT.

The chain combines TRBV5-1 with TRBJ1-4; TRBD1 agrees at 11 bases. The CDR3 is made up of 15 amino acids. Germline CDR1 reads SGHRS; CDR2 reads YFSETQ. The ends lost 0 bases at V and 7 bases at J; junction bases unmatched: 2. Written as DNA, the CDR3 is TGCGCCAGCAGCTTGGCGGGACAGGGGGTTGAAAAACTGTTTTTT. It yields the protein CASSLAGQGVEKLFF.

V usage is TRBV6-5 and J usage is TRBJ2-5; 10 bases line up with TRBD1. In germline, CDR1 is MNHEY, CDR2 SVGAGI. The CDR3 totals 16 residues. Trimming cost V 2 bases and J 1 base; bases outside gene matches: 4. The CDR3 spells CASSYRDRGTQETQYF. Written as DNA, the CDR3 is TGTGCCAGCAGTTACCGGGACAGGGGTACCCAAGAGACCCAGTACTTC.

CDR3 protein: CASSPRDLQGPANEKLFF. The CDR3, as DNA: TGTGCCAGCAGTCCACGGGACTTACAGGGGCCGGCTAATGAAAAACTGTTTTTT. This rearrangement joins TRBV27 to TRBJ1-4, with 7 bases that match TRBD1. The CDR3 contains 18 residues. J gave up 3 bases and V 5 bases, and 15 bases lay outside the gene matches. CDR1 and CDR2 (germline): MNHEY, SMNVEV (reference sequence). The entire variable domain, with the rest obtained from reference TRBV27 and TRBJ1-4, is as follows: EAQVTQNPRYLITVTGKKLTVTCSQNMNHEYMSWYRQDPGLGLRQIYYSMNVEVTDKGDVPEGYKVSRKEKRNFPLILESPSPNQTSLYFCASSPRDLQGPANEKLFFGSGTQLSVL.

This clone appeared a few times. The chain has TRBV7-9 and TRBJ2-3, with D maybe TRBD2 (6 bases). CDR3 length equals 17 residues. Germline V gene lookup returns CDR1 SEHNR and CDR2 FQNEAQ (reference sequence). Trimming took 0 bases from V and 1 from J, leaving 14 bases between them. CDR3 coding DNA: TGTGCCAGCAGCTTAGCCGTAGCGGTAGTGGGCACAGATACGCAGTATTTT. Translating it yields CASSLAVAVVGTDTQYF.

The CDR3 region is CASSESTPTTYYNEQFF. The CDR3 DNA reads TGTGCCAGCAGTGAATCAACACCGACTACTTACTACAATGAGCAGTTCTTC. The rearrangement links TRBV25-1 to TRBJ2-1; tentative D call: TRBD2 (5 bases). Germline-derived CDR1 and CDR2 are MGHDK and SYGVNS. Trimming stripped 1 base from V and 3 bases from J, with 16 bases between. This CDR3 contains 17 residues.

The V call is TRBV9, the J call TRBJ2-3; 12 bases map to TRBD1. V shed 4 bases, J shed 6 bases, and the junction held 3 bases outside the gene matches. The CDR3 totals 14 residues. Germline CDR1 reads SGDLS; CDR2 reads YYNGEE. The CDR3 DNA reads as TGTGCCAGCAGCCCGGGACAGGGGGCCGATACGCAGTATTTT. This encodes CASSPGQGADTQYF.

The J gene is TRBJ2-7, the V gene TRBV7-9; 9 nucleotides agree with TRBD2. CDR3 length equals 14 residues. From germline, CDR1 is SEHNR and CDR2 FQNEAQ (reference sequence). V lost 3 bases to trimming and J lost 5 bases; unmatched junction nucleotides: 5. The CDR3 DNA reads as TGTGCCAGCAGCTTTTGGCGGGAGGGAAACGAGCAGTACTTC. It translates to CASSFWREGNEQYF.

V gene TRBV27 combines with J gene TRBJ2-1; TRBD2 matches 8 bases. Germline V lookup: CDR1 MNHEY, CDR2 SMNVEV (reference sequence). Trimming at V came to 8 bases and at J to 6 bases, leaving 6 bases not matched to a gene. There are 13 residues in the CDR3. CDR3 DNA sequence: TGTGCCAGCTCCGGGACTAGGGGCAATGAGCAGTTCTTC. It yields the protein CASSGTRGNEQFF.

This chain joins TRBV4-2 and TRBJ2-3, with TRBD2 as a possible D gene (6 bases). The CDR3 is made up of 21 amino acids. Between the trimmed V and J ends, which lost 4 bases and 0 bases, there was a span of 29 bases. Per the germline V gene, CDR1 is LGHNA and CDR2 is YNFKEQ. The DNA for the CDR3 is TGTGCCAGCAGCCCGAGTTTGGGGCCTAGGGTACGGGAGACTAGCACAGATACGCAGTATTTT. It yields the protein CASSPSLGPRVRETSTDTQYF.